A selection of T cell receptor beta chains follows, all from one sample in a study of cytomegalovirus exposure and HLA in healthy donors. Here immunoSEQ multiplex PCR was the method, and the copy in TCRdb shows in-frame clones only, minus some. The table lists about 92,000 clones, 80% to 90% of them singletons. Sequencing was carried out using PBMCs. These receptors were taken from a woman aged 18-35 years in good health and CMV-seropositive. CDR3s include the opening cysteine and the closing phenylalanine or tryptophan. D genes are given only for firm matches. Clone size is shown for a subset of rows, as once, few, many or a class of expanded clone.

TRBD2	few	15	TRBV6-1	TRBJ2-3	CASSLLAGSSDTQYF	TGTGCCAGCAGTTTACTAGCGGGCTCTTCAGATACGCAGTATTTT
TRBD2	.	15	TRBV29-1	TRBJ2-7	CSVAGRTSGNYEQYF	TGCAGCGTTGCCGGTCGCACTAGCGGGAACTACGAGCAGTACTTC
.	once	15	TRBV6-5	TRBJ1-1	CASSPEGIRNIEAFF	TGTGCCAGCAGTCCCGAGGGCATAAGGAACATTGAAGCTTTCTTT
TRBD2	.	15	TRBV4-1	TRBJ2-7	CASSQGGGPLYEQYF	TGCGCCAGCAGCCAAGGGGGAGGGCCTCTCTACGAGCAGTACTTC
TRBD2	medium-sized	16	TRBV5-3	TRBJ2-7	CARSPGGSEGTYEQYF	TGTGCCAGAAGCCCGGGGGGTAGCGAAGGGACCTACGAGCAGTACTTC
.	.	14	TRBV6-5	TRBJ2-1	CASSYAGAGNEQFF	TGTGCCAGCAGTTATGCGGGGGCCGGCAATGAGCAGTTCTTC
TRBD2	.	16	TRBV5-1	TRBJ2-7	CASSRTSGGDPYEQYF	TGCGCCAGCAGCCGGACTAGCGGGGGGGATCCCTACGAGCAGTACTTC
.	.	15	TRBV7-9	TRBJ1-4	CASSSGVGGNEKLFF	TGTGCCAGCAGCTCGGGTGTCGGAGGTAATGAAAAACTGTTTTTT
TRBD1	.	14	TRBV30	TRBJ1-5	CAWSLGQANQPQHF	TGTGCCTGGAGTCTGGGACAGGCGAATCAGCCCCAGCATTTT
.	medium-sized	11	TRBV29-1	TRBJ1-2	CSVTANYGYTF	TGCAGCGTGACAGCTAACTATGGCTACACCTTC
.	.	14	TRBV7-9	TRBJ1-5	CASSLRGSNQPQHF	TGTGCCAGCAGCTTACGCGGTAGCAATCAGCCCCAGCATTTT
TRBD2	.	14	TRBV5-1	TRBJ2-7	CASSLGLAPYEQYF	TGCGCCAGCAGCTTGGGACTAGCTCCCTACGAGCAGTACTTC
TRBD1	.	13	TRBV7-3	TRBJ1-2	CASSFEGARGYTF	TGTGCCAGCAGCTTCGAGGGGGCGCGTGGCTACACCTTC
TRBD1	.	14	TRBV27	TRBJ1-6	CASSFSPGGSPLHF	TGTGCCAGCAGTTTTTCTCCAGGGGGATCACCCCTCCACTTT
TRBD1	.	14	TRBV6-5	TRBJ2-2	CASSPDRGGGELFF	TGTGCCAGCAGTCCAGACAGGGGCGGCGGGGAGCTGTTTTTT